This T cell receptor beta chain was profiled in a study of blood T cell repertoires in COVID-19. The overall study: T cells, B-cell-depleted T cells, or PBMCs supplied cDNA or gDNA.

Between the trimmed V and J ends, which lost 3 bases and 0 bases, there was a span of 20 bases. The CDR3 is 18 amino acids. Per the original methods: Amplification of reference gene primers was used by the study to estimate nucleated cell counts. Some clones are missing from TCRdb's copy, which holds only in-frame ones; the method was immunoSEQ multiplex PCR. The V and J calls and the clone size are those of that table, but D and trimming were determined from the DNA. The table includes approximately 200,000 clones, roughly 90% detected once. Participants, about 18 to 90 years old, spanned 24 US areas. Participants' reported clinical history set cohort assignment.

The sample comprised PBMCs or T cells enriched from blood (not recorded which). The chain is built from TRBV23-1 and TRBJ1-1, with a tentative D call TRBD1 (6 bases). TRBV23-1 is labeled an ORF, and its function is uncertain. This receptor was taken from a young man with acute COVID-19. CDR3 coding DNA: TGCGCCAGCAGTCACTTTCAGGGGACGATGTCTATGAACACTGAAGCTTTCTTT. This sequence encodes CASSHFQGTMSMNTEAFF.